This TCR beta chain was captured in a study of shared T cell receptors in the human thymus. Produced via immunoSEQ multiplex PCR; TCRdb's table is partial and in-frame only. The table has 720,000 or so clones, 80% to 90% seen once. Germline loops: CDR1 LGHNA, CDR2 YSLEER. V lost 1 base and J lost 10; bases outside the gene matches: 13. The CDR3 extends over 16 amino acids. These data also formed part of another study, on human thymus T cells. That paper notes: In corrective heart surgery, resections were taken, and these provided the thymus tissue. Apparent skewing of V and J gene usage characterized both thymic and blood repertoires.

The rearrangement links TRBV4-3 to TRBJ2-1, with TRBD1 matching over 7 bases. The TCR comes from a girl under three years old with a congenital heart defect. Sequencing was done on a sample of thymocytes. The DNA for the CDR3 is TGCGCCAGCAGCCAAGTACGTCGGCAGGGGGTCAGAGAGCAGTTCTTC. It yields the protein CASSQVRRQGVREQFF.